A selection of T cell receptor beta chains follows, all from one sample in a study of T cells expressing NK-cell markers. Each CDR3 protein gets one entry in TCRdb, which reprocessed the 5' RACE reads and gives no DNA. This sample lists 400,000 to 550,000 distinct CDR3 sequences; its ten largest clones have more than 7%. Specimen: blood T cells: a sorted CD56 or NKG2C T cell subset, CD4+ or CD8+ T cells, or bulk PBMC T cells (not recorded which). The receptors were sampled from a woman aged 18 to 75 in good health. The CDR3 runs from the conserved cysteine through the conserved F or W.

V gene	J gene	CDR3 protein
TRBV9	TRBJ2-1	CASSVSGLLYNEQFF
TRBV11-2	TRBJ2-2	CASRGLAGKINTGELFF
TRBV4-3	TRBJ2-1	CASSQDLSEGSDEQFF
TRBV7-2	TRBJ2-2	CASSPTAGGFGELFF
TRBV4-2	TRBJ1-5	CASSQEGGQRQPQHF
TRBV20-1	TRBJ1-4	CSARMRGRGEKLFF
TRBV28	TRBJ1-6	CASRASNVPNSPLHF
TRBV29-1	TRBJ1-4	CSGRGGRSEKLFF
TRBV5-1	TRBJ2-1	CASSPRLPGHEQFF
TRBV5-4	TRBJ2-3	CASSGRTGEDTQYF
TRBV29-1	TRBJ2-5	CSVEGARYETQYF
TRBV6-1	TRBJ2-7	CASSGGPLGRAIYEQYF
TRBV24-1	TRBJ2-3	CATSVRSEPDTQYF
TRBV3-1	TRBJ2-5	CASSQGKVASGGF
TRBV2	TRBJ2-7	CASSDTLAYEQYF
TRBV7-2	TRBJ2-7	CASSVAGAGYEQYF
TRBV12-3/TRBV12-4	TRBJ2-5	CASSLDRSGGWETQYF
TRBV28	TRBJ2-3	CAGGTSTDTQYF
TRBV5-1	TRBJ2-2	CASSLAGSVELFF
TRBV27	TRBJ2-3	CASSTGVTQYF
TRBV12-3/TRBV12-4	TRBJ2-3	CASSFSWGTQYF
TRBV10-3	TRBJ1-1	CAISESTLPEAFF
TRBV7-9	TRBJ1-1	CASSLIGGYSQNTEAFF
TRBV18	TRBJ2-7	CASSRGGSPYEQYF
TRBV7-9	TRBJ1-2	CASSFHSYYGYTF
TRBV7-3	TRBJ1-2	CASSPRLVGGYTF
TRBV7-8	TRBJ1-1	CASSPQVGRNTEAFF
TRBV5-1	TRBJ1-1	CASSLVVTGSTEAFF
TRBV28	TRBJ2-1	CASSLYRGTPYNEQFF
TRBV24-1	TRBJ2-1	CATSDISHEQFF
TRBV9	TRBJ2-2	CASSVDGTGELFF
TRBV5-1	TRBJ2-1	CASSRETSYNEQFF
TRBV9	TRBJ2-1	CASSVDARADNEQFF
TRBV4-3	TRBJ1-6	CASSQGGNSPLHF
TRBV4-1	TRBJ2-4	CASSQLTGGEDIQYF
TRBV10-3	TRBJ2-5	CAISGPRETQYF